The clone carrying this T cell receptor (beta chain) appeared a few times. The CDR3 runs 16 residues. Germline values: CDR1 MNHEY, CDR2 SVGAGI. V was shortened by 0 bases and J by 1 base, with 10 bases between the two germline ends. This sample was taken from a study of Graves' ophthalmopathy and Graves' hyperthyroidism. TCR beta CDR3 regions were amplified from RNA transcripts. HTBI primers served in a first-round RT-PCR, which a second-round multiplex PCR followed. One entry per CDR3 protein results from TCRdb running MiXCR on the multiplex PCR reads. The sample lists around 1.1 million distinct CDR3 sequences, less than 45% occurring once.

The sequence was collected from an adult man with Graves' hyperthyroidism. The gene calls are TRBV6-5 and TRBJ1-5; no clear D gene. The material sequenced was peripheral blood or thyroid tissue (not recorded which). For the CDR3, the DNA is TGTGCCAGCAGTTACTCGGGCCGGCGGAGCAATCAGCCCCAGCATTTT. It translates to CASSYSGRRSNQPQHF.